The 10 T cell receptor beta chains listed next were all sequenced from one sample in a study of T cell changes during pregnancy in multiple sclerosis. Generated by immunoSEQ multiplex PCR, the TCRdb table keeps only in-frame clones and is missing some. The profile shows 40,000 to 50,000 clones, 90% to 95% of them singletons. The sequenced sample was CD8+ T cells from peripheral blood mononuclear cells, obtained in the first trimester of pregnancy. All receptors derive from a female donor with multiple sclerosis, enrolled in a pregnancy study.

V and J are TRBV7-9 and TRBJ2-3, with 7 bases fitting TRBD1. J was trimmed by 0 bases and V by 4 bases; bases with no gene match: 13. The CDR3 sequence is 18 residues long. Germline V gene data show CDR1 as SEHNR and CDR2 as FQNEAQ (reference sequence). The CDR3 bases are TGTGCCAGCAGCTCCACACGGGACAGCTTTCCTAGCACAGATACGCAGTATTTT. Translating gives CASSSTRDSFPSTDTQYF.

The gene calls are TRBV19 and TRBJ1-3; D not resolved. Deletions cut 5 bases from V and 0 bases from J, with 11 bases between. Germline values: CDR1 LNHDA, CDR2 SQIVND (reference sequence). The CDR3 sequence is 15 residues long. CDR3 protein: CASSSAASSGNTIYF. The CDR3 region has the DNA TGTGCCAGTAGTTCCGCCGCGAGCTCTGGAAACACCATATATTTT.

The chain uses TRBV7-2 and TRBJ2-7, with D possibly matching TRBD2 (7 bases). Trimming removed 5 bases from V and 7 bases from J, with 21 bases in between. Germline lookup yields CDR1 SGHTA and CDR2 FQGNSA. The CDR3 contains 15 residues. This CDR3 is CASSPLLGGPGEQYF. CDR3 bases: TGTGCCAGCAGCCCCCTTTTGGGGGGGCCTGGAGAGCAGTACTTC.

As DNA, the CDR3 is TGTGCCAGCAGCCTAAAGACCGGGACAGCGTCCTACAATGAGCAGTTCTTC. This translates into CASSLKTGTASYNEQFF. The chain employs TRBV7-6 and TRBJ2-1, with TRBD1 matching 7 bases. The germline CDR1 and CDR2 sequences are SGHVS and FNYEAQ. The CDR3 length is 17 residues. After removal of 5 bases from V and 1 base from J, the junction contained 11 bases not matched to a gene.

This clone was counted a few times. The gene calls are TRBV6-4 and TRBJ2-7, with a tentative D call TRBD2 (5 bases). The CDR3 length is 13 residues. With 0 bases removed from V and 7 bases from J, the gap between germline ends came to 10 bases. The germline V gene has CDR1 MRHNA and CDR2 SNTAGT. The CDR3 DNA follows: TGTGCCAGCAGTGACTCCCCCACGGGGGAGCAGTACTTC. It codes for CASSDSPTGEQYF.

This clone was seen just once. The chain employs TRBV14 and TRBJ2-7; tentative D call: TRBD2 (5 bases). Between the trimmed V and J ends, which lost 6 bases and 2 bases, there was a span of 20 bases. Germline V gene lookup returns CDR1 SGHDN and CDR2 FVKESK. The CDR3 is made up of 16 amino acids. In nucleotides, the CDR3 is TGTGCCAGCAGACCAGCCGGGAACGGTTTGGCCTACGAGCAGTACTTC. This sequence encodes CASRPAGNGLAYEQYF.

The chain links TRBV27 to TRBJ2-7, with a weak D call TRBD2 (6 bases). V shed 2 bases and J shed 6 bases, with 8 bases lying between them. The CDR3 spans 12 residues. Per the germline V gene, CDR1 is MNHEY and CDR2 is SMNVEV (reference sequence). CDR3 residues: CASSLGGGEQYF. The CDR3 DNA reads as TGTGCCAGCAGTTTAGGGGGAGGCGAGCAGTACTTC.

The chain joins TRBV10-3 to TRBJ2-2, with TRBD2 as a possible D gene (6 bases). The germline CDR1 and CDR2 sequences are ENHRY and SYGVKD. V shed 7 bases and J shed 6 bases, with 12 bases lying between them. The CDR3 is made up of 13 amino acids. CDR3 nucleotide sequence: TGTGCCATCACCGGAGGAGGGGCCGGGGAGCTGTTTTTT. Amino acids: CAITGGGAGELFF.

The chain has TRBV5-1 and TRBJ2-7, with 8 nucleotides matching TRBD2. The CDR3 has 16 residues. Trimming at V came to 4 bases and at J to 4 bases, leaving 13 bases not matched to a gene. Germline V gives CDR1 SGHRS, CDR2 YFSETQ. The CDR3 loop is CASSPSKAGAAYEQYF. The CDR3 DNA sequence: TGCGCCAGCAGCCCATCCAAAGCGGGAGCCGCTTACGAGCAGTACTTC.

This clone was picked up one time. The rearrangement links TRBV18 to TRBJ1-3; perhaps TRBD1 as D (6 bases). The CDR3 is 13 amino acids. The germline V and J ends were trimmed by 7 bases and 4 bases, with 11 bases remaining between them. Germline assignment: CDR1 KGHSH and CDR2 LQKENI. CDR3 loop: CASFRDRGNTIYF. As DNA, the CDR3 is TGTGCCAGCTTTCGAGACAGGGGAAACACCATATATTTT.